This TCR beta chain came from a study of regulatory T cells in long-lasting Graves disease (dated by TCRdb to the early 2020s). Looking at the study overall: Patients with newly diagnosed Graves' disease had been on antithyroid drugs for under 3 months. Peripheral blood TCR sequencing and RNA sequencing compared persistent Graves' disease patients with newly diagnosed Graves' disease patients. A total of about 35 samples underwent TCR sequencing: about 13 from persistent and approximately 20 from newly diagnosed Graves' disease patients. The study was registered as a clinical trial and conducted in China. On the study overall, not on this receptor specifically: Only peripheral blood was studied, because thyroid tissue, the primary lesion, was inaccessible. Persistent Graves' disease patients showed lower TCR Shannon entropy and fewer highly expanded clones than newly diagnosed patients, suggesting clonal expansion. Persistent patients shared more public clonotypes among themselves (around 2,500) than newly diagnosed patients did (roughly 920). Preferential use of TRBV28, TRBJ1-2 and TRBJ2-5 was observed in persistent disease, whereas TRBV20-1 and TRBJ2-1 were favored in newly diagnosed disease. As a limitation, the authors acknowledged that the small sample size may reduce accuracy. Only the TCR beta chain was sequenced and analyzed.

The time point label of this sample denotes: newly diagnosed GD, antithyroid drugs for less than 3 months. For both TCR sequencing and RNA sequencing, RNA was extracted from PBMCs in TRIzol. Graves' disease was diagnosed according to American Thyroid Association guidelines. Patients were recruited from an endocrinology department in Xi'an, China. Each patient gave approximately 10 milliliters of peripheral blood, collected in an EDTA anticoagulant tube. Ficoll Paque Plus density gradient separation was used to isolate PBMCs, and no additional T cell sorting was done. An Agilent 2100 Bioanalyzer and agarose gel were used to check RNA quality, while a NanoDrop 2000 measured RNA concentration. As for this clonotype: The target of this receptor is not known. The sample holds no much larger clone one base away, and base qualities are not on file.

Libraries were constructed by multiplex PCR. The run used an Illumina HiSeq 4000. CDR3 regions were amplified by Arm-PCR with iRepertoire HTBI primers to construct TCR beta libraries. Gel purification was performed on PCR products prior to sequencing. The authors' pipeline ran thus. Gene usage analysis of CDR3 amino acid clonotypes used the approximately 56 TRBV and around 13 TRBJ segments found across samples. COPE and FqMerger were used to merge filtered high-quality paired reads into contigs. BLAST was used to align contigs to IMGT TRBV, TRBD and TRBJ reference genes, and CDR3 was defined according to IMGT. Clonotypes above 0.1% frequency were classified as highly expanded clones. Shannon entropy was used to measure repertoire diversity, and the Gini coefficient was used to measure V-J evenness. A clonotype was considered public if more than one individual shared it. Through fastp at Q25 and MiXCR, TCRdb rebuilt clones from the public reads, retaining in-frame beta chains. Duplicate CDR3 protein sequences are folded into a single record with the most common DNA and genes. The V and J calls follow TCRdb's processing rather than the paper's. The sample has approximately 400,000 distinct CDR3 sequences on record, approximately 16% of them singletons. Roughly 7.7% of the sample goes to the ten largest clones.

Measured from the cysteine to the phenylalanine, the CDR3 is 14 residues long. The sequence is cut down to CDR3 DNA, 42 bases in frame from base 1. CDR1 SQVTM and CDR2 ANQGSEA were looked up in the germline V gene. Relative to germline, V is missing 3 bases and J is missing 6 bases, with 9 bases of the junction outside any gene match. These data are also associated with another study on T cells in Graves' hyperthyroidism and ophthalmopathy. As the second paper documents: Stable Graves' hyperthyroidism was defined as the absence of progression to ophthalmopathy over 18 months of follow-up. Hyperthyroidism patients were newly diagnosed, had a disease duration of under 2 months, and were aged 18 to 65 years. The study excluded patients with uncontrolled infections, other autoimmune diseases, pregnancy or lactation. Diagnoses were established on the basis of clinical symptoms, serum thyroxine and TRAb, thyroid ultrasound, and orbital computed tomography. The first round of RT-PCR for the TCR CDR3 was performed with the HTBI primer set and the Qiagen OneStep RT-PCR kit. Most expanded thyroid clonotypes (frequency above 0.001) were also detected in blood, suggesting blood repertoires may reflect thyroid immune responses. A 13 V-J signature model separated ophthalmopathy from stable hyperthyroidism, with roughly 88% sensitivity and 81.08% specificity in cross-validation and 80%/75% in testing. During validation, the model predicted progression to ophthalmopathy a median of around 7 months ahead of onset, with roughly 65% sensitivity and 72% to 80% specificity. A discovery cohort of roughly 100 patients, 43 with Graves' ophthalmopathy and about 58 with stable Graves' hyperthyroidism, was used to find distinguishing TCR V-J signatures. Prospective prediction of ophthalmopathy was tested in an independent validation cohort of some 19 hyperthyroidism patients and 17 patients who later progressed to ophthalmopathy. The roughly 100 discovery patients were randomly split 7:3 into training and test sets. In addition, the study compared T-cell repertoires in thyroid tissue and in blood from five or six Graves' hyperthyroidism patients. Once sampling was done, hyperthyroidism patients were given methimazole at a starting dose of 30 mg daily, whereas ophthalmopathy patients were given high-dose intravenous methylprednisolone. The libraries were constructed in a second round of multiplex PCR and then size-selected and purified. Libraries were sequenced paired-end with 100 bp reads on an Illumina HiSeq2000. SOAPnuke was used to process the raw data, with reads discarded if the reads contained adapters or uncalled bases, had a mean Phred below 15, or lacked an exact constant-primer or identifier match. High-quality paired reads were merged with COPE v1.2.5, and unique nucleotide sequences were defined as clonotypes. MiTCR v1.1 was used to align the clonotypes against IMGT TRBV, TRBD and TRBJ reference segments. Analysis was restricted to V-J combinations with a frequency above 0.0001, which covered roughly 99% of repertoires. The TCS score was defined as the ratio of F50 (clonal expansion) to E x V (chaos), calculated using BLOSUM62-based TCRdist between CDR3 peptides within each V-J. Welch's t-statistics and random forest reduced roughly 530 V-J features to 13, which were used in a naive Bayes classifier (R e1071). No statistical method was used to set the sample size in advance, and investigators knew the group allocation. TCR Vbeta CDR3 sequencing of roughly 140 peripheral blood samples (around 45 ophthalmopathy, 75 hyperthyroidism and 17 progressor patients) is reported in the paper.

The chain is encoded by TRBV29-1 joined to TRBJ2-5; 8 of the junction bases match TRBD2. Sequencing used peripheral blood mononuclear cells (PBMCs), obtained at new diagnosis, from a patient treated with antithyroid drugs. The TCR was taken from a middle-aged woman with Graves disease. Donor details come from another sample of the same person, matched by shared clones. CDR3 reads: CSVDDSGGAKTQYF. The DNA sequence is TGCAGCGTTGACGACTCGGGGGGGGCAAAGACCCAGTACTTC.